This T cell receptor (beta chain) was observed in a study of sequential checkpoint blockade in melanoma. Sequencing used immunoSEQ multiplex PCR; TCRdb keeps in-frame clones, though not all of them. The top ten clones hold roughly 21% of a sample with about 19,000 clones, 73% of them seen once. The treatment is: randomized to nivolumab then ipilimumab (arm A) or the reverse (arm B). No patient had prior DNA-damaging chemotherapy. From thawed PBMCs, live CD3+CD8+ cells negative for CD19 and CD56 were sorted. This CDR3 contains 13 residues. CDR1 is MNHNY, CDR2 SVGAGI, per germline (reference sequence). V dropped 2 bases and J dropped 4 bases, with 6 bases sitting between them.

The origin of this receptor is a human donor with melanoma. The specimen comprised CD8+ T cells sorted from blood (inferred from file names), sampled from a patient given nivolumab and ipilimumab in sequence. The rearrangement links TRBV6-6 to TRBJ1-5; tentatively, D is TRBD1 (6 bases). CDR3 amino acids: CASSYTGNQPQHF. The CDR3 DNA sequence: TGTGCCAGCAGTTACACAGGGAATCAGCCCCAGCATTTT.